The 17 T cell receptor beta chains below come from one sample, sequenced in a study of T-cell reconstitution after alpha-beta-depleted transplantation in children. Library preparation (for TCRbeta) was performed with unique molecular identifiers. TCRdb re-called the PCR reads through MiXCR, storing one row per CDR3 protein. The sample includes hundreds of thousands of distinct CDR3 sequences, approximately 15% seen only once; the top ten take approximately 5%. The source material was PBMCs, mostly from graft donor cells, sampled 360 days after TCRalphabeta/CD19-depleted stem cell transplant. All receptors come from a male patient younger than 18 who had a stem cell transplant for acute lymphoblastic leukemia, so the T cells may come from the graft donor.

The chain is built from TRBV3-1 and TRBJ2-1, with no clear D. Germline CDR1 is LGHDT and CDR2 is YNNKEL (reference sequence). This CDR3 region has 12 residues. V shed 2 bases and J shed 8 bases, with 7 bases lying between them. The CDR3 here is CASSQYYHEQFF. CDR3 DNA sequence: TGTGCCAGCAGCCAATATTATCATGAGCAGTTCTTC.

This chain links TRBV7-8 with TRBJ2-3; 12 bases agree with TRBD2. The germline V gene has CDR1 SGHVS and CDR2 FQNEAQ. The CDR3 is made up of 16 amino acids. The V and J ends lost 5 bases and 4 bases, in that order; junction bases with no gene match: 7. In DNA form, the CDR3 reads TGTGCCAGCAGCCCCCGACTAGCGGGAGTACCAGATACGCAGTATTTT. This codes for CASSPRLAGVPDTQYF.

The sample holds many counts of this clonotype. The V call is TRBV20-1, the J call TRBJ2-3, with 12 bases aligning to TRBD2. V was clipped by 5 bases and J by 0 bases; unmatched bases: 15. Germline V gives CDR1 DFQATT, CDR2 SNEGSKA (reference sequence). The CDR3 extends over 19 amino acids. CDR3 coding DNA: TGCAGTGCTTCAAGGACTAGCGGGACGACTACCATTAGCACAGATACGCAGTATTTT. The encoded protein is CSASRTSGTTTISTDTQYF.

A few counts support this clonotype. The genes are TRBV24-1 and TRBJ2-2, with 10 positions matching TRBD2. CDR1 is KGHDR, CDR2 SFDVKD, per germline. The CDR3 sequence is 15 residues long. Trimming took 10 bases from V and 3 from J; bases not matched to a gene: 7. The CDR3 nucleotides are TGTGCCACTAGGTCAGCGGGAGGGGACACCGGGGAGCTGTTTTTT. Translated: CATRSAGGDTGELFF.

This chain connects TRBV3-1 to TRBJ2-1; TRBD2 matches 8 bases. The germline V gene encodes CDR1 LGHDT and CDR2 YNNKEL (reference sequence). This CDR3 contains 16 residues. Germline trimming cut 4 bases from V and 4 bases from J; bases unmatched to any gene: 9. CDR3 in amino acids: CASSRWGAGGYNEQFF. The CDR3 region has the DNA TGTGCCAGCAGCCGCTGGGGGGCGGGAGGATACAATGAGCAGTTCTTC.

The rearrangement joins TRBV4-1 to TRBJ2-1; 11 bases fit TRBD2. V trimming: 2 bases; J trimming: 1 base; junction bases outside the gene matches: 13. The CDR3 runs to 20 residues. The germline V gene has CDR1 MGHRA and CDR2 YSYEKL. The CDR3 region has the DNA TGCGCCAGCAGCCAAATTTTACTAGCGGGAGTCCCGTTGTCCTACAATGAGCAGTTCTTC. Translating gives CASSQILLAGVPLSYNEQFF.

CDR3 bases: TGTGCCAGCAGCTCTTACTTCGACAGTTACAATGAGCAGTTCTTC. Its translation is CASSSYFDSYNEQFF. The chain carries TRBV5-5 and TRBJ2-1; maybe TRBD1 (5 bases). CDR1 is SGHKS, CDR2 YYEKEE, per germline (reference sequence). V gave up 3 bases and J gave up 4 bases, with 14 bases separating them. The CDR3 runs to 15 residues. Supplemented by reference TRBV5-5 and TRBJ2-1, the full variable domain reads DAGVTQSPTHLIKTRGQQVTLRCSPISGHKSVSWYQQVLGQGPQFIFQYYEKEERGRGNFPDRFSARQFPNYSSELNVNALLLGDSALYLCASSSYFDSYNEQFFGPGTRLTVL.

The rearrangement joins TRBV15 to TRBJ2-3, with D possibly TRBD2 on 6 matching bases. The CDR3 covers 19 residues. Germline CDR1 is LNHNV and CDR2 is YYDKDF (reference sequence). Trimming removed 0 bases from V and 2 bases from J, with 21 bases in between. This chain's CDR3 is CATSRDSIEAGGTTDTQYF. The DNA for the CDR3 is TGTGCCACCAGCAGAGATTCCATCGAGGCAGGCGGGACCACAGATACGCAGTATTTT.

Only a few counts were recorded for this clonotype. The V gene is TRBV20-1, the J gene TRBJ1-2, with 11 bases matching TRBD1. From germline, CDR1 is DFQATT and CDR2 SNEGSKA (reference sequence). The junction had 11 bases not matched to a gene; V was cut back by 6 bases and J by 8 bases. The CDR3 contains 14 residues. The CDR3 region is CSADGTGGTSGYTF. CDR3 in DNA: TGCAGTGCGGACGGGACAGGGGGGACGTCCGGCTACACCTTC.

The J gene is TRBJ2-2, the V gene TRBV3-1; D is possibly TRBD1 (5 bases). Germline V gives CDR1 LGHDT, CDR2 YNNKEL (reference sequence). V gave up 3 bases and J gave up 9 bases, with 11 bases separating them. There are 13 residues in the CDR3. Here the CDR3 DNA reads TGTGCCAGCAGCCAGCAGGGCGAAAGGGAGCTGTTTTTT. Translation: CASSQQGERELFF.

This clonotype was counted once. The rearrangement links TRBV30 to TRBJ2-7; unclear D gene. The V gene's germline CDR1 is GTSNPN and CDR2 SVGIG (reference sequence). Trimming pared 5 bases from V and 1 base from J, leaving 15 bases between. CDR3 size: 14 residues. CDR3 sequence reads: CAWGDLTRSYEQYF. The CDR3 nucleotides read TGTGCCTGGGGTGACTTGACCCGTTCCTACGAGCAGTACTTC.

This CDR3 reads CASSLVTSGTGNEQFF. DNA of the CDR3: TGCGCCAGCAGCTTGGTGACTAGCGGGACTGGGAATGAGCAGTTCTTC. The chain recombines TRBV5-1 with TRBJ2-1; the match to TRBD2 covers 11 bases. CDR3 length: 16 residues. The V segment lost 0 bases and the J segment 7 bases; nucleotides outside the gene matches: 6. The V gene's germline CDR1 is SGHRS and CDR2 YFSETQ.

The CDR3 nucleotides are TGTGCCAGCAGTGACCCCATATCTAGCGGCCCAAACAATGAGCAGTTCTTC. This gives the protein CASSDPISSGPNNEQFF. This sequence joins TRBV2 and TRBJ2-1; 7 bases line up with TRBD2. After removal of 3 bases from V and 5 bases from J, the junction contained 13 bases not matched to a gene. In germline, CDR1 is SNHLY, CDR2 FYNNEI. CDR3 length: 17 amino acids.

This clonotype was observed at least ten times. V is TRBV29-1 and J is TRBJ1-3; D may be TRBD1 (6 bases). The CDR3 covers 15 residues. V was trimmed by 3 bases and J by 0 bases, leaving 12 bases between them. From germline, CDR1 is SQVTM and CDR2 ANQGSEA. The CDR3 bases are TGCAGCGTTGATTTAGGGACACCCTCTGGAAACACCATATATTTT. Its translation: CSVDLGTPSGNTIYF.

This clonotype has a handful of counts. No DNA is shown, since the ends of the CDR3 on it are uncertain; the CDR3 is the one TCRdb lists. The chain uses TRBV9 and TRBJ1-1. CDR1 SGDLS and CDR2 YYNGEE come from the germline V gene. 15 amino acids form the CDR3, both terminal residues included. CDR3 residues: CASSPSVRGETEAFF.

The chain combines TRBV20-1 with TRBJ2-5; 7 bases align to TRBD2. Germline V gene data show CDR1 as DFQATT and CDR2 as SNEGSKA (reference sequence). The CDR3 length is 15 residues. V lost 1 base to trimming and J lost 3 bases; unmatched junction nucleotides: 8. The CDR3 DNA is TGCAGTGCTAGAGGCCAGCGGGGACCTAAAGAGACCCAGTACTTC. It specifies CSARGQRGPKETQYF.

This clonotype was seen a single time. V usage is TRBV5-1 and J usage is TRBJ2-2, with 8 nucleotides matching TRBD2. The CDR3 is made up of 14 amino acids. The V and J ends lost 6 bases and 6 bases, in that order; junction bases with no gene match: 7. From germline, CDR1 is SGHRS and CDR2 YFSETQ. The CDR3 loop reads CASTSGRFPGELFF. In nucleotides, the CDR3 is TGCGCCAGCACTAGCGGGCGGTTCCCCGGGGAGCTGTTTTTT.